The 20 T cell receptor beta chains below were found in one sample sequenced in a study of T cells in Graves' hyperthyroidism and ophthalmopathy. There were TCR beta CDR3 regions amplified from RNA transcripts. A set of HTBI primers served as the primers for a first-round RT-PCR of the TCR CDR3. Via MiXCR, TCRdb re-called the multiplex PCR reads, giving one row per CDR3 protein. Of about 35,000 distinct CDR3 sequences listed, roughly 52% are singletons. The sequenced sample consisted of blood. These receptor sequences come from a woman aged 45-65 years with Graves' hyperthyroidism that later progressed to Graves' ophthalmopathy.

The sample holds one count of this clonotype. V usage is TRBV2 and J usage is TRBJ2-1; 15 positions agree with TRBD2. The V gene end was trimmed by 6 bases and the J gene end by 5 bases; junction bases not matched to a gene: 5. Germline V gene data show CDR1 as SNHLY and CDR2 as FYNNEI. This CDR3 contains 16 residues. In DNA, the CDR3 is TGTGCCAGCAGGAATAGGACTAGCGGGAGGGACAATGAGCAGTTCTTC. The encoded protein is CASRNRTSGRDNEQFF.

The chain employs TRBV6-1 and TRBJ2-3; no definite D call. Trimming shortened V by 8 bases and J by 11 bases, and 26 bases separated the two germline ends. The germline V gene has CDR1 MNHNS and CDR2 SASEGT. The CDR3 contains 15 residues. This CDR3 reads CASAVLAVVIDEQYF. CDR3 sequence (DNA): TGTGCCAGCGCCGTTCTCGCTGTCGTTATCGATGAGCAGTATTTT.

The V and J genes are TRBV7-3 and TRBJ2-3; D not certain. The CDR3 consists of 14 residues. V was trimmed by 8 bases and J by 4 bases, leaving 16 bases between them. Germline V gene sequence: CDR1 SGHTA, CDR2 FQGTGA. In DNA, the CDR3 is TGTGCCAGCGGCCTGACCTCTGCCGCAGATACGCAGTATTTT. Translation gives CASGLTSAADTQYF.

This clonotype was seen only a few times. One junction end does not reproduce the germline sequence, and a read error may be involved. The chain joins TRBV7-7 to TRBJ2-3, with 15 bases aligning to TRBD2. Germline V lookup: CDR1 SSHAT, CDR2 FNYEAQ (reference sequence). The length of the CDR3 is 17 residues. The chain's CDR3 is CASSLGTGTSGRYEQYF. CDR3 in DNA: TGTGCTAGCAGCTTGGGAACCGGGACTAGCGGGAGGTATGAGCAGTATTTT.

This clonotype has ten or more counts. A single base separates this from a much larger clone, so it may be a read error. Since no conserved phenylalanine or tryptophan closes the CDR3, a read error is the likely cause. The rearrangement joins TRBV6-6 to TRBJ1-1, with 7 bases lining up with TRBD1. V was pared by 6 bases and J by 1 base, with 5 bases of the junction left unmatched. The CDR3 runs 14 residues. CDR1 is MNHNY, CDR2 SVGAGI, per germline (reference sequence). The CDR3: CASRGGQTNTEAFS. In nucleotides, the CDR3 is TGTGCCAGCAGGGGGGGACAGACGAACACTGAAGCTTTCTCT.

As for this clonotype: At one end, the junction sequence differs from germline, possibly due to a read error. The gene calls are TRBV5-1 and TRBJ2-7; 9 positions agree with TRBD1. This CDR3 has 14 amino acids. Germline V lookup: CDR1 SGHRS, CDR2 YFSETQ. This CDR3 reads CASRLDRGSYGQYF. The CDR3 bases are TGTGCCAGCAGGTTAGACAGGGGGTCCTACGGGCAGTACTTC.

This clonotype was observed once. The junction differs from germline at one of its ends, possibly a read error. The chain links TRBV5-1 to TRBJ2-7, with a weak D call TRBD2 (5 bases). Looked up from germline, CDR1 is SGHRS and CDR2 is YFSETQ. This CDR3 is 15 amino acids long. The CDR3 loop is CASSEGEGYTGELYF. The CDR3 DNA reads TGCGCCAGCAGTGAAGGAGAGGGTTACACCGGGGAGCTGTACTTC.

The chain employs TRBV4-3 and TRBJ1-2, with a weak D call TRBD1 (5 bases). Germline loops: CDR1 LGHNA, CDR2 YSLEER. This CDR3 is 17 amino acids long. Trimming took off 5 bases at V and 5 bases at J, with 24 bases between the two ends. The CDR3 DNA reads TGCGCCAGCAGCTCTGGTGGGTCCGGGTTGGGGCTTTATGGCTACACCTTC. This codes for CASSSGGSGLGLYGYTF.

A remark on this clonotype: This may arise from a read error, as a much more abundant clone is one base away. The chain uses TRBV3-1 and TRBJ2-3; TRBD1 might be the D (5 bases). The V end lost 6 bases, the J end lost 5 bases, and 15 bases lay between the germline ends. This CDR3 has 14 amino acids. Germline CDR1 and CDR2: LGHDT and YNNKEL (reference sequence). The CDR3 loop is CASRYSVGLDTQYF. The CDR3 DNA reads TGTGCCAGCAGATACAGCGTGGGGCTAGATACGCAGTATTTT.

V usage is TRBV20-1 and J usage is TRBJ1-2; 9 nucleotides agree with TRBD1. V trimming: 3 bases; J trimming: 6 bases; junction bases outside the gene matches: 8. The CDR3 is 14 residues long. CDR1 and CDR2 (germline): DFQATT, SNEGSKA (reference sequence). The CDR3 DNA reads as TGCAGTGCTAGCAATGGACAGGGGTTGGATGGCTACACCTTC. Translated, it gives CSASNGQGLDGYTF.

The rearrangement uses TRBV2 and TRBJ2-3, with 10 bases matching TRBD2. The V segment lost 5 bases and the J segment 5 bases; nucleotides outside the gene matches: 4. Looked up from germline, CDR1 is SNHLY and CDR2 is FYNNEI. The CDR3 consists of 14 residues. The CDR3 sequence: CASSRRTSGDTQYF. CDR3 bases: TGTGCCAGCAGTCGGAGGACTAGCGGAGATACGCAGTATTTT.

This chain joins TRBV6-6 and TRBJ1-1, with 7 nucleotides matching TRBD1. The germline gives CDR1 MNHNY, CDR2 SVGAGI (reference sequence). CDR3 length: 12 residues. V dropped 6 bases and J dropped 8; count of bases not matched to a gene: 6. The CDR3 loop reads CASRRGQREAFF. The CDR3 DNA reads TGTGCCAGCAGAAGGGGACAGAGGGAAGCTTTCTTT.

This clonotype counts as medium-sized. The chain joins TRBV7-2 to TRBJ1-2; TRBD1 is a possible D gene (6 bases). The germline V gene has CDR1 SGHTA and CDR2 FQGNSA. V lost 1 base and J 4 bases, leaving 13 bases between the germline ends. This CDR3 contains 15 residues. In nucleotides, the CDR3 is TGTGCCAGCAGCTTAGACCGACAGGATTTCTATGGCTACACCTTC. This codes for CASSLDRQDFYGYTF.

By frequency in the sample, this clonotype is medium-sized. The rearrangement joins TRBV2 to TRBJ1-2, with no clear D. The CDR3 contains 13 residues. V gave up 1 base and J gave up 2 bases, with 5 bases separating them. The V gene's germline CDR1 is SNHLY and CDR2 FYNNEI. The CDR3: CASSEDRNYGYTF. The DNA for the CDR3 is TGTGCCAGCAGTGAAGACAGAAACTATGGCTACACCTTC.

This clonotype was counted at least ten times. Germline is not matched at one junction end, which may reflect a read error. The V call is TRBV9, the J call TRBJ2-6; 7 positions agree with TRBD2. Germline V lookup: CDR1 SGDLS, CDR2 YYNGEE. This CDR3 has 16 residues. The CDR3 coding sequence is TGTGCCAGCAGCTGGGCGGGAGTCGGTGGGGCCAACGTCCTGGCTTTC. This codes for CASSWAGVGGANVLAF.

V gene TRBV15 combines with J gene TRBJ1-5; TRBD1 aligns across 10 bases. CDR1 is LNHNV and CDR2 is YYDKDF in the germline V gene (reference sequence). The CDR3 totals 15 residues. V gave up 0 bases and J gave up 6 bases; unmatched junction bases: 2. The CDR3 DNA sequence: TGTGCCACCAGCAGAGAAGGACAGGGGGGTCAGCCCCAGCATTTT. Its protein is CATSREGQGGQPQHF.

In the case of this clonotype: The CDR3 does not end in the conserved phenylalanine or tryptophan, so this is likely a read error. This rearrangement joins TRBV6-2 or TRBV6-3 to TRBJ2-7; 7 bases are a match to TRBD2. The V and J ends lost 8 bases and 3 bases, in that order; junction bases with no gene match: 10. CDR3 length equals 14 residues. Per germline, CDR1 MNHEY and CDR2 SVGEGT. The CDR3 DNA follows: TGTGCCAGCCGATCAGCGGGAACGGTCTACGAGCAGTACCTC. It yields the protein CASRSAGTVYEQYL.

The chain is built from TRBV4-2 and TRBJ2-5; 8 bases align to TRBD1. V shed 3 bases and J 5 bases; nucleotides not matched to a gene: 8. The CDR3 consists of 15 residues. Germline V CDR1 and CDR2: LGHNA, YNFKEQ. In DNA, the CDR3 is TGTGCCAGCAGCCAGGCTCAGGGGGCGGGCGAGACCCAGTACTTC. Its protein is CASSQAQGAGETQYF.

This clonotype is medium-sized in the sample. This sequence joins TRBV24-1 and TRBJ1-6; unclear D gene. Trimming took off 2 bases at V and 10 bases at J, with 14 bases between the two ends. The germline CDR1 and CDR2 sequences are KGHDR and SFDVKD. The CDR3 totals 15 residues. CDR3 sequence reads: CATSDWRGDVSPLHF. CDR3 in DNA: TGTGCCACCAGTGATTGGCGTGGGGATGTGTCACCCCTCCACTTT.

As to this clonotype: The CDR3 does not end in the conserved phenylalanine or tryptophan, so this is likely a read error. The chain employs TRBV6-2 or TRBV6-3 and TRBJ2-7; D is ambiguous. The germline V gene has CDR1 MNHEY and CDR2 SVGEGT. V was pared by 7 bases and J by 2 bases, with 15 bases between. This CDR3 has 14 residues. The CDR3, as DNA: TGTGCCAGCACAAAGTGGCTCACAGCCTACGAGCAGTACCTC. It specifies CASTKWLTAYEQYL.